This is a list of T cell receptor beta chains from one sample in a study of somatic mutations in cytotoxic T cells in rheumatoid arthritis. Repertoires were generated with immunoSEQ multiplex PCR, while TCRdb's copy carries only in-frame clones and drops some. The data contain just over 30,000 clones, 75% to 85% of them singletons. Sequencing was carried out using CD8+ T cells sorted from blood. The source is an adult with rheumatoid arthritis. CDR3s include the opening cysteine and the closing phenylalanine or tryptophan. Each record gives: J gene, D gene, clone size, V gene, CDR3 protein, CDR3 DNA. The D gene is left open where the match is weak. Clone size is shown for a subset of rows, as once, few, many or a class of expanded clone.

J gene: TRBJ2-2
D gene: .
clone size: .
V gene: TRBV5-4
CDR3 protein: CASSLSGELFF
CDR3 DNA: TGTGCCAGCAGCTTGTCCGGGGAGCTGTTTTTT

J gene: TRBJ2-6
D gene: TRBD1
clone size: .
V gene: TRBV19
CDR3 protein: CASSPGTGMANVLTF
CDR3 DNA: TGTGCCAGTAGTCCTGGGACAGGGATGGCCAACGTCCTGACTTTC

J gene: TRBJ2-4
D gene: .
clone size: .
V gene: TRBV4-2
CDR3 protein: CASSQDAVGLNLAKNIQYF
CDR3 DNA: TGTGCCAGCAGCCAAGATGCGGTTGGCCTAAACCTAGCCAAAAACATTCAGTACTTC

J gene: TRBJ1-5
D gene: TRBD1
clone size: .
V gene: TRBV6-6
CDR3 protein: CASSPAPDRVPRPQHF
CDR3 DNA: TGTGCCAGCAGTCCCGCCCCGGACAGGGTCCCTCGGCCCCAGCATTTT

J gene: TRBJ2-7
D gene: .
clone size: .
V gene: TRBV4-3
CDR3 protein: CASSPTQGGGVDEQYF
CDR3 DNA: TGCGCCAGCAGCCCTACCCAGGGCGGTGGGGTAGACGAGCAGTACTTC

J gene: TRBJ2-7
D gene: TRBD2
clone size: .
V gene: TRBV18
CDR3 protein: CASSLKRASGSALGYEQYF
CDR3 DNA: TGTGCCAGCTCACTAAAGAGGGCTAGCGGGAGCGCGCTTGGCTACGAGCAGTACTTC

J gene: TRBJ1-4
D gene: .
clone size: .
V gene: TRBV5-1
CDR3 protein: CASSLREQSIREKLFF
CDR3 DNA: TGCGCCAGCAGCTTACGTGAACAGTCGATACGGGAAAAACTGTTTTTT

J gene: TRBJ1-2
D gene: .
clone size: .
V gene: TRBV4-3
CDR3 protein: CASSQARQLNYGYTF
CDR3 DNA: TGCGCCAGCAGCCAAGCTCGACAACTTAACTATGGCTACACCTTC

J gene: TRBJ2-5
D gene: TRBD1
clone size: .
V gene: TRBV28
CDR3 protein: CASSSPTGAQETQYF
CDR3 DNA: TGTGCCAGCAGTTCCCCGACAGGGGCCCAAGAGACCCAGTACTTC

J gene: TRBJ2-7
D gene: .
clone size: .
V gene: TRBV25-1
CDR3 protein: CASSGGTREYF
CDR3 DNA: TGTGCCAGCAGTGGCGGGACAAGGGAGTACTTC

J gene: TRBJ1-4
D gene: TRBD1
clone size: .
V gene: TRBV9
CDR3 protein: CASSVEDRGGEKLFF
CDR3 DNA: TGTGCCAGCAGCGTAGAGGACAGGGGAGGTGAAAAACTGTTTTTT

J gene: TRBJ2-2
D gene: TRBD1
clone size: .
V gene: TRBV11-2
CDR3 protein: CASSFGQGEITGELFF
CDR3 DNA: TGTGCCAGCAGCTTCGGACAGGGGGAAATCACCGGGGAGCTGTTTTTT

J gene: TRBJ2-5
D gene: .
clone size: .
V gene: TRBV13
CDR3 protein: CASSLFETQYF
CDR3 DNA: TGTGCCAGCAGCTTATTTGAAACCCAGTACTTC

J gene: TRBJ1-2
D gene: TRBD1
clone size: .
V gene: TRBV11-2
CDR3 protein: CASSPLGGTGDRYTF
CDR3 DNA: TGTGCCAGCAGCCCCTTAGGGGGGACAGGGGACCGCTACACCTTC

J gene: TRBJ1-2
D gene: .
clone size: few
V gene: TRBV28
CDR3 protein: CASSPTRDYDTF
CDR3 DNA: TGTGCCAGCAGTCCTACCCGGGACTATGACACCTTC

J gene: TRBJ1-1
D gene: .
clone size: .
V gene: TRBV28
CDR3 protein: CASSFGGYTEAFF
CDR3 DNA: TGTGCCAGCAGTTTCGGGGGGTACACTGAAGCTTTCTTT

J gene: TRBJ2-1
D gene: .
clone size: .
V gene: TRBV29-1
CDR3 protein: CSVEPTDNSYNEQFF
CDR3 DNA: TGCAGCGTCGAACCGACGGATAACTCCTACAATGAGCAGTTCTTC